This TCR beta chain is from a study of shared clonotypes between healthy human individuals (dated by TCRdb to the early 2020s). Background on the whole study: The cohort included three men and a couple of women between 18 and 49 years of age. For each donor, CD4 naive and CD4 memory were each given three plates, CD8 naive was given two plates, and CD8 memory was given one plate. Blood TCR repertoires of a handful of healthy adults were deeply sequenced to estimate repertoire size and the extent of clonotype sharing between individuals. Libraries were prepared and TCR repertoires were sequenced by different laboratories using diverse techniques, in order to increase sequencing depth and limit assay-specific biases. Per donor, leukapheresis produced somewhere between about 0.85 and 9.5 billion PBMCs. Beyond this particular receptor, the publication reports: Roughly 5% of naive CD4, 3.5% of naive CD8, about 2.5% of memory CD4, and around 0.42% of memory CD8 clonotypes were shared across several donors. Rarefaction of sorted-subset datasets indicated incomplete sequencing despite the large sequencing depth. Estimated clonotype richness was generally larger for naive than for memory subsets. Based on pairwise subsampling, the degree of clonotype sharing among donors was expected to be affected by sequencing depth. Compared with non-shared clonotypes, clonotypes shared by all four sorted-subset donors had higher generation probabilities. Sampling was limited to blood, and TCR repertoires in tissue likely differ from TCR repertoires in blood. Because the study included only a small number of donors, the genetic and exposure-history diversity represented was limited.

Details on this clone: Its antigen is currently not known. Base quality data are lacking; no much larger clone is found one base away.

The donors were healthy, HIV-negative adults with no recently reported acute infections or vaccinations. Every donor was a Caucasian adult residing in Nashville, Tennessee, USA. CD4+ T cells were enriched by magnetic negative selection, after which naive cells were positively selected on CD45RA and the negative fraction was taken as the memory subset. Blood was collected by leukapheresis, and PBMCs were isolated by Ficoll-Histopaque density gradient centrifugation and then cryopreserved in liquid nitrogen vapor phase. Purity and quantity of every magnetically sorted T cell population were checked by analytical flow cytometry. Genomic DNA was isolated from each sorted fraction and quantified by UV absorbance on a Nanodrop 2000c. TCR CDR3 regions were amplified from genomic DNA by multiplex PCR using the deep immunoSEQ assay. Extracted genomic DNA from each cell subset was distributed evenly across all wells of several immunoSEQ 96-well plates, and each plate was treated as a replicate. For sorted subsets, each replicate PCR was loaded with about 0.2 ug genomic DNA, equivalent to about 33,000 T cell genomes. Purified libraries were measured with a Qubit 3.0 fluorometer, size-checked on a Bioanalyzer 2100, and measured again with the KAPA Library Quantification kit. Each immunoSEQ 96-well plate was sequenced on its own single-read 150-cycle Illumina NextSeq 550 flow cell. Concerning the study's data processing: Because the immunoSEQ output included only junctional sequences and no quality scores, the filtering could not be the same as the filtering used for full-length reads. To assign V/J genes and CDR3, sequences were annotated using PyIR, a Python wrapper for IgBLAST v1.9, with IMGT germline references. Reads with weak V/J assignments (E-value above 1e-6), missing CDR3, stop codons, out-of-frame junctions, or ambiguous translated residues were removed. V3J clonotypes were defined as sequences sharing the same inferred V gene, J gene, and CDR3 amino acid sequence. Percentage overlap between repertoires was computed as shared unique clonotypes divided by the size of the smaller repertoire. RTK rarefaction, the Chao1 estimator, and Recon v2.1 estimates of unobserved clonotypes were used to assess repertoire richness. For all TCRbeta clonotypes obtained by the gDNA method from four donors, generation probabilities were computed with OLGA. TCRdb mirrors the immuneACCESS table, restricted to in-frame sequences. Some clones are absent from its copies; in checked studies, under half trace to an unresolved V gene, and the reason for the others is unknown. V, J and clone size are those of that table, while D and trimming were read from the DNA. A total of over 1.4 million clones appear in this sample, around 95% of them only once. The ten top clones hold roughly 1.2% of the sample.

This receptor was obtained from a young man in good health. The sequenced sample was naive CD4+ T cells sorted from blood. The cell subset or site label, as the study defines it: CD45RA+ positively selected.

The sequenced DNA: TGTGCCAGCAGCACGCCGGGACTAGCGGTCTTTAAGCAGTACTTC. Translation gives CASSTPGLAVFKQYF. The rearranged segments are TRBV11-2 and TRBJ2-7; 11 bases in the junction line up with TRBD2. In the germline V gene, CDR1 corresponds to SGHAT and CDR2 to FQNNGV. Spanning cysteine to phenylalanine, the CDR3 consists of 15 amino acids. CDR3 DNA is the only sequence kept; it has 45 bases, read in frame from the first base. V is cut back by 5 bases and J by 8 bases, with 11 bases in the junction unmatched.